This TCR beta chain was recorded in a study of CD8 T cells in Susac syndrome. Negative magnetic isolation gave CD8+ and CD4+ cells; FACS enriched CD8+ TEMRA. Germline V lookup: CDR1 KGHDR, CDR2 SFDVKD. Trimming shortened V by 4 bases and J by 3 bases, and 9 bases separated the two germline ends. The CDR3 is 14 amino acids. RNA amounts of roughly 0.45 to 1 ug underwent reverse transcription with random hexamers. Coverage of TCR beta CDR3 amplification by immunoSEQ multiplex PCR extended to 54 Vbeta and 13 Jbeta. TCRdb reanalysed the immunoSEQ multiplex PCR reads using MiXCR and keeps one entry per CDR3 protein. This table holds roughly 120,000 distinct CDR3 sequences, 90% to 95% found once.

Material: CD8+ T cells from PBMCs. The V call is TRBV24-1, the J call TRBJ2-1, with D unresolved. This receptor was identified in a human donor with multiple sclerosis. CDR3 sequence reads: CATSDSVHYNEQFF. CDR3 nucleotide sequence: TGTGCCACCAGTGACTCGGTTCACTACAATGAGCAGTTCTTC.